These 14 T cell receptor beta chains were sequenced from one sample in a study of shared clonotypes between healthy human individuals. Naive CD8 cells were CD45RO-negative, positively selected for CCR7, excluding terminally differentiated effector memory CD45RA+ cells. Data came from immunoSEQ multiplex PCR; TCRdb stores just in-frame clones and leaves some out. The sample yields about 2.2 million clones, 93% seen once. Sequencing was performed on naive CD8+ T cells from PBMCs. Every receptor here comes from a man aged 18 to 29 in good health. Some clones in this sample may be carry-over from other donors' samples.

The rearrangement links TRBV11-3 to TRBJ2-1; 13 bases align to TRBD2. V trimming: 4 bases; J trimming: 3 bases; junction bases outside the gene matches: 3. Germline CDR1 SGHNT, CDR2 YENEEA. The CDR3 spans 16 residues. The CDR3 spells CASSSGLAGDYNEQFF. The DNA for the CDR3 is TGTGCCAGCAGCTCCGGACTAGCGGGAGACTACAATGAGCAGTTCTTC. Full variable domain (rest looked up from reference TRBV11-3 and TRBJ2-1): EAGVVQSPRYKIIEKKQPVAFWCNPISGHNTLYWYLQNLGQGPELLIRYENEEAVDDSQLPKDRFSAERLKGVDSTLKIQPAELGDSAVYLCASSSGLAGDYNEQFFGPGTRLTVL.

This rearrangement joins TRBV28 to TRBJ1-5; the D is unclear. The CDR3 loop spans 14 amino acids. V was trimmed by 4 bases and J by 0 bases, leaving 7 bases between them. Germline-derived CDR1 and CDR2 are MDHEN and SYDVKM. CDR3 in amino acids: CASSWRASNQPQHF. The CDR3 coding sequence is TGTGCCAGCAGTTGGAGGGCTAGCAATCAGCCCCAGCATTTT.

The chain joins TRBV27 to TRBJ2-1, with 11 nucleotides matching TRBD2. The CDR3 contains 15 residues. Germline loops: CDR1 MNHEY, CDR2 SMNVEV (reference sequence). V lost 5 bases to trimming and J lost 7 bases; unmatched junction nucleotides: 7. CDR3 bases: TGTGCCAGCAGTCGGGGCCCTAGCGGGGGGAATGAGCAGTTCTTC. It translates to CASSRGPSGGNEQFF.

The chain couples TRBV19 to TRBJ2-7, with D tentatively TRBD2 (6 bases). Germline CDR1 LNHDA, CDR2 SQIVND (reference sequence). Trimming removed 3 bases at V and 0 bases at J, with 12 bases between. The CDR3 extends over 15 amino acids. The CDR3 loop reads CASSIGGGLSYEQYF. For the CDR3, the DNA is TGTGCCAGTAGTATCGGTGGAGGGCTCTCCTACGAGCAGTACTTC.

The V gene is TRBV7-9, the J gene TRBJ2-3, with D perhaps matching TRBD2 (6 bases). V lost 5 bases and J lost 2, with 17 bases in between. This CDR3 region has 16 residues. Germline V lookup: CDR1 SEHNR, CDR2 FQNEAQ (reference sequence). The CDR3 sequence is CASSNWDSLYTDTQYF. CDR3 coding DNA: TGTGCCAGCAGCAATTGGGACTCCCTTTACACAGATACGCAGTATTTT.

The CDR3 protein is CASSIGADHNEQFF. The CDR3 DNA follows: TGTGCCAGTAGTATAGGTGCCGACCACAATGAGCAGTTCTTC. This chain links TRBV19 with TRBJ2-1; unclear D gene. CDR1 LNHDA and CDR2 SQIVND come from the germline V gene (reference sequence). The CDR3 is 14 amino acids. Trimming pared 1 base from V and 5 bases from J, leaving 9 bases between.

The chain is built from TRBV6-5 and TRBJ2-3; D unresolved. Germline V gene data show CDR1 as MNHEY and CDR2 as SVGAGI. The V and J ends lost 6 bases and 0 bases respectively, with 10 bases between them. The CDR3 is made up of 14 amino acids. In nucleotides, the CDR3 is TGTGCCAGCAGCCCCGGGCGGAGCACAGATACGCAGTATTTT. Translated: CASSPGRSTDTQYF.

The rearrangement joins TRBV28 to TRBJ2-5, with D maybe TRBD1 (6 bases). The closer fit of TRBJ2-7 to the DNA end suggests the J call may be wrong. Germline CDR1 MDHEN, CDR2 SYDVKM. This CDR3 is built from 15 residues. The CDR3 DNA follows: TGTGCCAGCAGTTTACTACAGGGCGGTCGCTACGAGCAGTACTTC. Its protein is CASSLLQGGRYEQYF.

The CDR3 spells CASSQLALGNTIYF. The CDR3 DNA follows: TGTGCCAGCAGCCAGTTGGCTCTCGGAAACACCATATATTTT. J is TRBJ1-3 and V is TRBV5-4; no firm D call. The CDR3 sequence is 14 residues long. Per the germline V gene, CDR1 is SGHNT and CDR2 is YYREEE (reference sequence). The V end lost 4 bases, the J end lost 4 bases, and 12 bases lay between the germline ends.

This sequence joins TRBV29-1 and TRBJ1-2, with 8 bases lining up with TRBD1. CDR1 and CDR2 (germline): SQVTM, ANQGSEA. The trim removed 7 bases at V and 5 bases at J, leaving 18 bases unmatched. The CDR3 consists of 16 residues. Here the CDR3 reads CSAASPLTGVGYGYTF. The CDR3 DNA sequence: TGCAGCGCCGCAAGCCCCCTGACAGGGGTTGGGTATGGCTACACCTTC.

This clone has only one observation. The chain employs TRBV6-1 and TRBJ2-3; D gene unclear. Germline CDR1 MNHNS, CDR2 SASEGT. The CDR3 has 14 residues. Trimming cost V 3 bases and J 0 bases, with 7 bases left between them. CDR3 sequence reads: CASSDLASTDTQYF. The CDR3 DNA sequence: TGTGCCAGCAGTGACCTCGCTAGCACAGATACGCAGTATTTT.

A single count supports this clone. The identical CDR3 is also encoded by other nucleotide sequences in the sample. This chain uses TRBV7-9 with TRBJ2-1; D is undetermined. Germline loops: CDR1 SEHNR, CDR2 FQNEAQ (reference sequence). Trimming removed 0 bases from V and 9 bases from J, with 6 bases in between. The length of the CDR3 is 12 residues. The CDR3: CASSLASAEQFF. The CDR3, as DNA: TGTGCCAGCAGCTTAGCGTCAGCTGAGCAGTTCTTC.

The V gene is TRBV14, the J gene TRBJ2-7; TRBD2 agrees at 7 bases. This CDR3 spans 14 amino acids. With V trimmed by 3 bases and J by 3 bases, 5 bases remained unmatched. CDR1 and CDR2 (germline): SGHDN, FVKESK. CDR3 residues: CASSHRAGSYEQYF. Here the CDR3 DNA reads TGTGCCAGCAGCCATCGAGCGGGGAGCTACGAGCAGTACTTC.

V gene TRBV9 combines with J gene TRBJ2-7, with 7 nucleotides matching TRBD2. The CDR3 loop spans 15 amino acids. V was clipped by 4 bases and J by 0 bases; unmatched bases: 7. CDR1 and CDR2 (germline): SGDLS, YYNGEE. The DNA of the CDR3 is TGTGCCAGCAGCTCCCAAGCGGGACCCTCCTACGAGCAGTACTTC. As protein: CASSSQAGPSYEQYF.